The text below deals with one T cell receptor (beta chain). These data are taken from a study of monozygotic twins with inflammatory bowel disease. This CDR3 is 14 amino acids long. Incorporation of UMIs carrying a 6-nucleotide sample barcode was performed by template switching. Two nested PCRs, of 16 and 9 cycles, processed TCRalpha and TCRbeta cDNA. TCRdb reprocessed the 5' RACE reads and stores each CDR3 protein as one record, lacking DNA. This sample lists some 400,000 distinct CDR3 sequences; its ten largest clones have more than 2%. Material: blood. The source is a human donor with ulcerative colitis or Crohn's disease, or a healthy co-twin of an affected twin (not recorded which). V and J are TRBV12-3 or TRBV12-4 and TRBJ2-3; TCRdb proposes TRBD2, but this gene call is untestable without DNA. The CDR3 region is CASSYTRSTDTQYF.